The entry that follows covers one T cell receptor beta chain sequence. As to treatment: some 19 received Ad26.COV2.S at low or high dose, single or two shots; 5 received placebo; per-sample allocation not given. Sampling occurred on day 63 after the first vaccine or placebo injection. Vaccine was an Ad26 vector expressing Wuhan-strain SARS-CoV-2 spike. TCRdb keeps only in-frame clones here, not all; method: immunoSEQ multiplex PCR. The sample has about 350,000 clones, 70% to 90% seen once. This CDR3 has 13 residues. V was pared by 3 bases and J by 2 bases, with 11 bases between. Germline V lookup: CDR1 DFQATT, CDR2 SNEGSKA (reference sequence). The data derive from a study of Ad26.COV2.S vaccination and SARS-CoV-2 variants.

The J gene is TRBJ2-7, the V gene TRBV20-1; D may be TRBD2 (6 bases). The sample was peripheral blood, taken in a trial of Ad26.COV2.S vaccine versus placebo. The receptor's source is a person aged 18 to 65 who received the Ad26.COV2.S COVID-19 vaccine or a placebo. CDR3: CSASSERAYEQYF. The CDR3 coding sequence is TGCAGTGCTAGTTCCGAGCGGGCCTACGAGCAGTACTTC.